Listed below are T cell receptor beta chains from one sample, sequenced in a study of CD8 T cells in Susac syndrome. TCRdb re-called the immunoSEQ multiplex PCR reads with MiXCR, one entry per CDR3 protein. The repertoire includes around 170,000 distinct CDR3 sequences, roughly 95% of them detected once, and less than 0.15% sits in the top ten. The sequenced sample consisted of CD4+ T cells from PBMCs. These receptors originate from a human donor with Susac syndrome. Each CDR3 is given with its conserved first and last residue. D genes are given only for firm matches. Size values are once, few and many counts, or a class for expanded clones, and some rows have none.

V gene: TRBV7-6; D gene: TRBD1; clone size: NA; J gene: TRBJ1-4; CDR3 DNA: TGTGCCAGCAGCCTGCGACAGGGACGAAATGAAAAACTGTTTTTT; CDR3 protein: CASSLRQGRNEKLFF
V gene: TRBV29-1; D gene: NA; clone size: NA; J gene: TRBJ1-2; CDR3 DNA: TGCAGCGTTGAACAGGGGAACTATGGCTACACCTTC; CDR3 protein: CSVEQGNYGYTF
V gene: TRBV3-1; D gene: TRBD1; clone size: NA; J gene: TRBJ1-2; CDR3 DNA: TGTGCCAGCAGCCGTGACAGGGTAGATGGCTACACCTTC; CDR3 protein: CASSRDRVDGYTF
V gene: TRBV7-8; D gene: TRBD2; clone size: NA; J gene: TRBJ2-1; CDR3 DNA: TGTGCCAGCAGCTTTTTAGCGGGGGGCAATGAGCAGTTCTTC; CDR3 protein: CASSFLAGGNEQFF
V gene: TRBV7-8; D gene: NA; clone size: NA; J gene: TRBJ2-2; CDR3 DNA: TGTGCCAGCAGCTCAGGACAGACCGCGAACACCGGGGAGCTGTTTTTT; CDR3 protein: CASSSGQTANTGELFF
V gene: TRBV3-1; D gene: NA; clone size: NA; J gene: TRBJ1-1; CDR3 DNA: TGTGCCAGCAGCCTCGGAGAGATCGGTTGGAACACTGAAGCTTTCTTT; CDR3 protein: CASSLGEIGWNTEAFF
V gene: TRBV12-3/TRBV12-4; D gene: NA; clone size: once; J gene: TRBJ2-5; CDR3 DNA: TGTGCCAGCAGTAAGTGGAGGGAGACCCAGTACTTC; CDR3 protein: CASSKWRETQYF
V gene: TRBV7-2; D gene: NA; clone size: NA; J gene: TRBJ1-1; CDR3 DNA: TGTGCCAGCAGCCTACAGACAGCTAGCACTGAAGCTTTCTTT; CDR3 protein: CASSLQTASTEAFF
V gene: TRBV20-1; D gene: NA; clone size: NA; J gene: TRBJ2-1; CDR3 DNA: TGCAGTGCTAGAGATTTACTCGGTGAGCAGTTCTTC; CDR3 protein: CSARDLLGEQFF
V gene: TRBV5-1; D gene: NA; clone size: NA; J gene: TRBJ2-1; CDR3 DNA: TGCGCCAGCAGCTTTCACACAGGTTCCTACAATGAGCAGTTCTTC; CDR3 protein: CASSFHTGSYNEQFF
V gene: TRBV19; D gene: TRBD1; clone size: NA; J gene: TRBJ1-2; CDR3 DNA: TGTGCCAGTACCCTGGACAGGGGGAGGTATGGCTACACCTTC; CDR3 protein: CASTLDRGRYGYTF
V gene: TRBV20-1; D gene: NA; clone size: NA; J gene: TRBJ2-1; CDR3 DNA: TGCAGTGCTAGTAGAGGGGGGAGCTCCTACAATGAGCAGTTCTTC; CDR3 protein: CSASRGGSSYNEQFF
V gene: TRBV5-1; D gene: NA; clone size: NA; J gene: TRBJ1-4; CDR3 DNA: TGCGCCAGCAGGGTGGGTGTTTCCGATGAAAAACTGTTTTTT; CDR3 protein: CASRVGVSDEKLFF
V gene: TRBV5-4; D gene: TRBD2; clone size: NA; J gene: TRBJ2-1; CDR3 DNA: TGTGCCAGCAGCTTGGACCAAGGGACTAGCAATGAGCAGTTCTTC; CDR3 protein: CASSLDQGTSNEQFF
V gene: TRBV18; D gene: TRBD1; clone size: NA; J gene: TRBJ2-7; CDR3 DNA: TGTGCCAGCTCATCAAGCTGGGACAGGCGATACGAGCAGTACTTC; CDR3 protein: CASSSSWDRRYEQYF
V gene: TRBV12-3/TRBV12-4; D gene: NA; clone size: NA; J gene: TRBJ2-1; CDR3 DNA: TGTGCCAGCAGTTTCTACGGGCAGGGGTGGAGTGAGCAGTTCTTC; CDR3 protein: CASSFYGQGWSEQFF
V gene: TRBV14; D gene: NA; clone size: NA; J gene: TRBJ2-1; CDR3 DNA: TGTGCCAGCAGCCAAGAGGCAGGGTCTTACAATGAGCAGTTCTTC; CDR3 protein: CASSQEAGSYNEQFF
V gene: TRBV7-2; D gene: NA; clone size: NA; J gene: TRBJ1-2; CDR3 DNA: TGTGCCAGCAGCTTAGATGTCATCTATGGCTACACCTTC; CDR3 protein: CASSLDVIYGYTF
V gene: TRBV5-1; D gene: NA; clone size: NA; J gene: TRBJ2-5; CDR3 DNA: TGCGCCAGCAGCTTTCGGGGACAATGGGAGACCCAGTACTTC; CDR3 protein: CASSFRGQWETQYF
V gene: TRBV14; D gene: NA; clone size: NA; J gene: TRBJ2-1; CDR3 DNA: TGTGCCAGCAGCCAAGTTGGCACCAGAAACAATGAGCAGTTCTTC; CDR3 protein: CASSQVGTRNNEQFF
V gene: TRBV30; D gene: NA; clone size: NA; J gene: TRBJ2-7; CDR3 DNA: TGTGCCTGGAGGGACTACTACGAGCAGTACTTC; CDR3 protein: CAWRDYYEQYF
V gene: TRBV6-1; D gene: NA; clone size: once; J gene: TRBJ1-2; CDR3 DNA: TGTGCCAGCAGATCCGGAGGGGGCTACACCTTC; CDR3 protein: CASRSGGGYTF
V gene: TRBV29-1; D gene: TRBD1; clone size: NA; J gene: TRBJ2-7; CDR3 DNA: TGCAGTGTAGGGACAGGGACCTACGAGCAGTACTTC; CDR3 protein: CSVGTGTYEQYF
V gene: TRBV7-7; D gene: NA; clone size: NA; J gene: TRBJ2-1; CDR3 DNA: TGTGCTAGCAGCTTTCGGGACGGCCTCTACAATGAGCAGTTCTTC; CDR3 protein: CASSFRDGLYNEQFF
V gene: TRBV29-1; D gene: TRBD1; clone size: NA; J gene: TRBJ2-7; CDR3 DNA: TGCAGCGTGGGACAGAACTCCTACGAGCAGTACTTC; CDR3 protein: CSVGQNSYEQYF
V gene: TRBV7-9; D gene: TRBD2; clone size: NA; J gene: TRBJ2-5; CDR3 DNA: TGTGCCAGCAGCTCCCGGACTAGCGGGAGTTTGGAGACCCAGTACTTC; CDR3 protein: CASSSRTSGSLETQYF
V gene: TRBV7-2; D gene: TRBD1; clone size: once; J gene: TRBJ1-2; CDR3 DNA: TGTGCCAGCAGCCAACGGACAGGGGTAGAGGGCTACACCTTC; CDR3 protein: CASSQRTGVEGYTF
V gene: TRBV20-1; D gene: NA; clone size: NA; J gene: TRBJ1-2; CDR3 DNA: TGCAGTGCTAGGGGCTGGGGGCAGGACTATGGCTACACCTTC; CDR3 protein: CSARGWGQDYGYTF
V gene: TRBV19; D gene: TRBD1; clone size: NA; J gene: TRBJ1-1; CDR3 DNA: TGTGCCAGTGTGGACAGGGGGCGAGCTTTCTTT; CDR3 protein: CASVDRGRAFF
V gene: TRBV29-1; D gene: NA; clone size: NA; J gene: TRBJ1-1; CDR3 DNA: TGCAGCGGCCAAGAGGGGGAAGCTTTCTTT; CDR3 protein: CSGQEGEAFF
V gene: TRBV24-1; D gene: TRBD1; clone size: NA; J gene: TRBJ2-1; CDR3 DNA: TGTGCCACCAGTGATTCGACAGGGTCGGTTGAGCAGTTCTTC; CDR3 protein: CATSDSTGSVEQFF
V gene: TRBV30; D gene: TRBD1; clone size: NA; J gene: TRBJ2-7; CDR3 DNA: TGTGCCTGGAGGGGACAGTACGAGCAGTACTTC; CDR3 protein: CAWRGQYEQYF
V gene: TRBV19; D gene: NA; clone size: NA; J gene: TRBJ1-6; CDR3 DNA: TGTGCCAGTACCCAGTTTGTCGCCAATTCACCCCTCCACTTT; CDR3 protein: CASTQFVANSPLHF
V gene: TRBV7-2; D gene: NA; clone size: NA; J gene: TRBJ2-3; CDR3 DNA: TGTGCCAGCAGCTATGGGGCCGTCGGAGATACGCAGTATTTT; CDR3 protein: CASSYGAVGDTQYF
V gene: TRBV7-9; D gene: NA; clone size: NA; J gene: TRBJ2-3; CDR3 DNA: TGTGCCAGCAGCCCAAATCCTACAGATACGCAGTATTTT; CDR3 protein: CASSPNPTDTQYF
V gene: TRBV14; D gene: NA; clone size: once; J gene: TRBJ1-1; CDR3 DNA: TGTGCCAGCAGCCAAGCTCAGGGAGAGGCTTTCTTT; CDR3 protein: CASSQAQGEAFF
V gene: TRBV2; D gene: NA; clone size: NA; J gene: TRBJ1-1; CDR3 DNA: TGTGCCAGCAGTAAGCTGGGCCAGACGAACACTGAAGCTTTCTTT; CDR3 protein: CASSKLGQTNTEAFF
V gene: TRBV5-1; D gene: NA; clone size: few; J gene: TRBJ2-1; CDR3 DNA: TGTGCCAGCTCACTTAACAATGAGCAGTTCTTC; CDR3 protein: CASSLNNEQFF
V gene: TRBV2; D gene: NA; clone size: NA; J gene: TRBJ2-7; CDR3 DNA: TGTGCCAGCAGTGAAGCCTCCAAGGAGCAGTACTTC; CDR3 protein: CASSEASKEQYF
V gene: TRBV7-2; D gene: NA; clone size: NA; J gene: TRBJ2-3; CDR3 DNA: TGTGCCAGCAGCTTAGGGCTGGGGTCAGATACGCAGTATTTT; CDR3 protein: CASSLGLGSDTQYF
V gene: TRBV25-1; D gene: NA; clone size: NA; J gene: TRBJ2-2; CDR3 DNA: TGTGCCAGCAGCAGTGCTTGGACCGCGAACACCGGGGAGCTGTTTTTT; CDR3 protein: CASSSAWTANTGELFF
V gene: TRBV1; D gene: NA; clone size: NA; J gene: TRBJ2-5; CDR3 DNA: TGCACCAGCAGCCAACAGGGACTAGCGGGGGGAAAAGAGACCCAGTACTTC; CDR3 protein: CTSSQQGLAGGKETQYF
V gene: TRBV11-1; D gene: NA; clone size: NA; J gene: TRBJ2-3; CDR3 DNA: TGTGCCAGCAGCCGAACTACAAACACAGATACGCAGTATTTT; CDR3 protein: CASSRTTNTDTQYF
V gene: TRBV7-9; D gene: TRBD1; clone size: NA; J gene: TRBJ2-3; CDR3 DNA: TGTGCCAGCAGGGGTGACAGGGTGGCAGATACGCAGTATTTT; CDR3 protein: CASRGDRVADTQYF
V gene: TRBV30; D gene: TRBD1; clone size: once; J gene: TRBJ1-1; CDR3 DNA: TGTGCCTGCCAACCCGGGACAGGGGATCTGGGAGGCACTGAAGCTTTCTTT; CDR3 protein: CACQPGTGDLGGTEAFF
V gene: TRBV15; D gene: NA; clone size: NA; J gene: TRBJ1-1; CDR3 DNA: TGTGCCACCAGCAGAGACTCCGGTGAGGGGCGCGGGGACACTGAAGCTTTCTTT; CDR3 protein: CATSRDSGEGRGDTEAFF
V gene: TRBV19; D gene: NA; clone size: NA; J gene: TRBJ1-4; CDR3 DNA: TGTGCCAGTAGTAACCGGGACACTCCTGAGAAACTGTTTTTT; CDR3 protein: CASSNRDTPEKLFF
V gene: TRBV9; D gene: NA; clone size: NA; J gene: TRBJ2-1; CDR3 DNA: TGTGCCAGCACCCCCGGAGGGCAGGGATGGAATGAGCAGTTCTTC; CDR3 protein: CASTPGGQGWNEQFF
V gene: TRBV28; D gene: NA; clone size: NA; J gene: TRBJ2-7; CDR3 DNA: TGTGCCAGCAGTTTAAGGCCTAGCTCCTACGAGCAGTACTTC; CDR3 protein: CASSLRPSSYEQYF